A selection of T cell receptor beta chains follows, all from one sample in a study of immune evolution from preneoplasia to lung adenocarcinoma. Assay used: immunoSEQ multiplex PCR; TCRdb lists only in-frame clones, some missing. The table shows fewer than 4,000 clones, with roughly four fifths occurring only once. The sample consisted of FFPE minimally invasive lung adenocarcinoma tissue. All receptors derive from a person aged 65 to 85 with lung adenocarcinoma. CDR3s include the opening cysteine and the closing phenylalanine or tryptophan. Fields, in order: D gene, J gene, V gene, clone size, CDR3 DNA, CDR3 protein. A D gene is named only where the DNA matches it firmly. Only part of the rows carry a size: once, few, many, or a class if the clone is expanded.

d_call: .
j_call: TRBJ2-5
v_call: TRBV5-4
clone_size: .
cdr3_nt: TGTGCCAGCCATCGGGGGCTAGTGGAAGAGACCCAGTACTTC
cdr3_aa: CASHRGLVEETQYF

d_call: TRBD2
j_call: TRBJ2-3
v_call: TRBV5-6
clone_size: .
cdr3_nt: TGTGCCAGCAGCTTGTTGTGGCGACTAGCGGGAGGGAGTGATACGCAGTATTTT
cdr3_aa: CASSLLWRLAGGSDTQYF

d_call: .
j_call: TRBJ2-5
v_call: TRBV7-9
clone_size: once
cdr3_nt: TGTGCCAGCAGCGCTTGGGGGGAGGATGGGGATGTGTACCAAGAGACCCAGTACTTC
cdr3_aa: CASSAWGEDGDVYQETQYF

d_call: .
j_call: TRBJ2-1
v_call: TRBV7-6
clone_size: .
cdr3_nt: TGTGCCAGCAGCTCCGGGCAGGTCGTCAGCGAGCAGTTCTTC
cdr3_aa: CASSSGQVVSEQFF

d_call: TRBD1
j_call: TRBJ1-2
v_call: TRBV6-5
clone_size: once
cdr3_nt: TGTGCCAGCAGTTCCGTTAGGACAGGGGAAGGCTATGGCTACACCTTC
cdr3_aa: CASSSVRTGEGYGYTF

d_call: .
j_call: TRBJ1-1
v_call: TRBV18
clone_size: .
cdr3_nt: TGTGCCAGCTCACCGACGCCGGAAGCGGAAGCTTTCTTT
cdr3_aa: CASSPTPEAEAFF

d_call: TRBD1
j_call: TRBJ1-5
v_call: TRBV9
clone_size: .
cdr3_nt: TGTGCCAGCAGCGTCGGGGGACAGGGGGCCGATCAGCCCCAGCATTTT
cdr3_aa: CASSVGGQGADQPQHF

d_call: TRBD1
j_call: TRBJ2-5
v_call: TRBV27
clone_size: .
cdr3_nt: TGTGCCAGCAGTGCGGACAGGCGACAAGAGACCCAGTACTTC
cdr3_aa: CASSADRRQETQYF

d_call: TRBD2
j_call: TRBJ2-7
v_call: TRBV19
clone_size: few
cdr3_nt: TGTGCCAGTCAGCGGGAGACCACCTACGAGCAGTACTTC
cdr3_aa: CASQRETTYEQYF

d_call: TRBD2
j_call: TRBJ2-1
v_call: TRBV2
clone_size: .
cdr3_nt: TGTGCCAGCAGTGAAGGACTAGCGGAGGGGAGGAATGAGCAGTTCTTC
cdr3_aa: CASSEGLAEGRNEQFF

d_call: .
j_call: TRBJ2-7
v_call: TRBV9
clone_size: .
cdr3_nt: TGTGCCAGCAGCGTATTACCAGGGGCGGGGAGTCGAGAGCAGTACTTC
cdr3_aa: CASSVLPGAGSREQYF

d_call: TRBD1
j_call: TRBJ1-1
v_call: TRBV5-8
clone_size: .
cdr3_nt: TGTGCCAGCAGCTTGTTACAGGGGGTAGTTGGCACTGAAGCTTTCTTT
cdr3_aa: CASSLLQGVVGTEAFF

d_call: .
j_call: TRBJ1-1
v_call: TRBV7-6
clone_size: large
cdr3_nt: TGTGCCAGCAGCTTAGAGGTCGGGGAAGCTTTCTTT
cdr3_aa: CASSLEVGEAFF

d_call: .
j_call: TRBJ2-2
v_call: TRBV14
clone_size: .
cdr3_nt: TGTGCCAGCAGCCTTCAACAGGGAACCGGGGAGCTGTTTTTT
cdr3_aa: CASSLQQGTGELFF

d_call: .
j_call: TRBJ2-5
v_call: TRBV14
clone_size: .
cdr3_nt: TGTGCCAGCAGCCAAGATCGCCACCTAGTTGGTGAGACCCAGTACTTC
cdr3_aa: CASSQDRHLVGETQYF

d_call: .
j_call: TRBJ2-5
v_call: TRBV10-1
clone_size: .
cdr3_nt: TGCGCCAGCAGTGCCCGGGAGAGTTCGGAGACCCAGTACTTC
cdr3_aa: CASSARESSETQYF

d_call: TRBD1
j_call: TRBJ1-2
v_call: TRBV15
clone_size: .
cdr3_nt: TGTGCCACCAGCTCTGTAGACAGGGCGGACTATGGCTACACCTTC
cdr3_aa: CATSSVDRADYGYTF

d_call: .
j_call: TRBJ2-3
v_call: TRBV6-1
clone_size: .
cdr3_nt: TGTGCCAGCATTCATACTGGGGGCACAGATACGCAGTATTTT
cdr3_aa: CASIHTGGTDTQYF

d_call: .
j_call: TRBJ2-7
v_call: TRBV5-4
clone_size: .
cdr3_nt: TGTGCCAGCAGCTTGCGGGCGGAATCCTACGAGCAGTACTTC
cdr3_aa: CASSLRAESYEQYF

d_call: .
j_call: TRBJ2-2
v_call: TRBV13
clone_size: .
cdr3_nt: TGTGCCAGCAGCTCCCGGGACTCCGCGGCCGGGGAGCTGTTTTTT
cdr3_aa: CASSSRDSAAGELFF

d_call: TRBD2
j_call: TRBJ2-3
v_call: TRBV7-9
clone_size: .
cdr3_nt: TGTGCCAGCAGCCCCCGGGGAGCGGGAGGGCCAAAAGATACGCAGTATTTT
cdr3_aa: CASSPRGAGGPKDTQYF

d_call: TRBD2
j_call: TRBJ2-1
v_call: TRBV6-4
clone_size: .
cdr3_nt: TGTGCCAACAGTGTTACTAGCGGGAACTACAATGAGCAGTTCTTC
cdr3_aa: CANSVTSGNYNEQFF

d_call: .
j_call: TRBJ2-5
v_call: TRBV19
clone_size: .
cdr3_nt: TGTGCCAGTAGTCCGACCCACAGCACAGAGACCCAGTACTTC
cdr3_aa: CASSPTHSTETQYF

d_call: .
j_call: TRBJ1-4
v_call: TRBV5-5
clone_size: .
cdr3_nt: TGTGCCAGCAGCTTTACCCCAACTAATGAAAAACTGTTTTTT
cdr3_aa: CASSFTPTNEKLFF

d_call: TRBD1
j_call: TRBJ1-2
v_call: TRBV7-9
clone_size: .
cdr3_nt: TGTGCCAACAGCTTAGATCGGACAGGGACCGGCTATGGCTACACCTTC
cdr3_aa: CANSLDRTGTGYGYTF

d_call: .
j_call: TRBJ1-5
v_call: TRBV5-1
clone_size: .
cdr3_nt: TGCGCCAGCAGCTTCGAGGGTAGGAGCAATCAGCCCCAGCATTTT
cdr3_aa: CASSFEGRSNQPQHF

d_call: .
j_call: TRBJ1-6
v_call: TRBV6-1
clone_size: .
cdr3_nt: TGTGCCAGCAGTGGCAGAGAGAGCTCCTATAATTCACCCCTCCACTTT
cdr3_aa: CASSGRESSYNSPLHF

d_call: .
j_call: TRBJ2-3
v_call: TRBV27
clone_size: .
cdr3_nt: TGTGCCAGCAGAAAAGGGGCCACAGATACGCAGTATTTT
cdr3_aa: CASRKGATDTQYF

d_call: TRBD2
j_call: TRBJ2-7
v_call: TRBV4-2
clone_size: .
cdr3_nt: TGTGCCAGCAGCCAAGACCATCCTAGCGGGAGGGAGCAGTACTTC
cdr3_aa: CASSQDHPSGREQYF

d_call: .
j_call: TRBJ2-3
v_call: TRBV6-1
clone_size: .
cdr3_nt: TGTGCCAGCAGTGACCGAACTGGGACAGATACGCAGTATTTT
cdr3_aa: CASSDRTGTDTQYF

d_call: .
j_call: TRBJ2-5
v_call: TRBV7-9
clone_size: .
cdr3_nt: TGTGCCAGCAGCTTCAAACACCTGTACCAAGAGACCCAGTACTTC
cdr3_aa: CASSFKHLYQETQYF

d_call: TRBD2
j_call: TRBJ2-3
v_call: TRBV6-1
clone_size: .
cdr3_nt: TGTGCCAGCAGGCAGCGGGAGTGGACAGATACGCAGTATTTT
cdr3_aa: CASRQREWTDTQYF

d_call: .
j_call: TRBJ2-7
v_call: TRBV7-8
clone_size: once
cdr3_nt: TGTGCCAGCAGCACTGACGGGACTTACGAGCAGTACTTC
cdr3_aa: CASSTDGTYEQYF